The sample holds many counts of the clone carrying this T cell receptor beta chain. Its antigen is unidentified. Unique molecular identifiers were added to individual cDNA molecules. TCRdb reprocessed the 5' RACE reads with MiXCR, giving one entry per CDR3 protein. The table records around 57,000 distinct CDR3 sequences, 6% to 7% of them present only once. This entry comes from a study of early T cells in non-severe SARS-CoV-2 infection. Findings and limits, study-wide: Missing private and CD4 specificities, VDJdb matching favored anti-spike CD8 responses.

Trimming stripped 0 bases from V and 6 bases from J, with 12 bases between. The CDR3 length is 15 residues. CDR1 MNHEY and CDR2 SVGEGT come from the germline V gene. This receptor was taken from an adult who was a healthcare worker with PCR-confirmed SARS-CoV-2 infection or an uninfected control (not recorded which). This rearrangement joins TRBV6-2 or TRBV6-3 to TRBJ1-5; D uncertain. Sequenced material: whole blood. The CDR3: CASSYSAVGVQPQHF. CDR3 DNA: TGTGCCAGCAGTTACTCGGCGGTTGGGGTTCAGCCCCAGCATTTT.